This T cell receptor (beta chain) was sequenced for a study of T-cell memory formation after mild COVID-19. Germline V gene data show CDR1 as MGHRA and CDR2 as YSYEKL. This CDR3 comprises 15 residues. With 2 bases clipped from V and 5 bases from J, the junction kept 8 bases outside the gene matches. General study points: The CD4+ clones that contracted clustered mainly within CM and EM, and the CD8+ clones concentrated in EMRA.

This clonotype has just a few counts. Its cognate antigen is unknown. TCRdb passed the 5' RACE reads through MiXCR, listing each CDR3 protein once. The sample shows 450,000 or so distinct CDR3 sequences, about 20% of them seen only once. This clonotype was obtained from an adult woman who had mild COVID-19 (a few samples of this study predate the infection). Cell type and time point are not known. Material for sequencing was PBMCs or a T cell subset sorted from them (not recorded which). The chain carries TRBV4-1 and TRBJ2-7, with 8 bases matching TRBD2. The CDR3 protein is CASSQFGGAYNEQYF. CDR3 DNA sequence: TGCGCCAGCAGCCAATTCGGGGGGGCCTATAACGAGCAGTACTTC.